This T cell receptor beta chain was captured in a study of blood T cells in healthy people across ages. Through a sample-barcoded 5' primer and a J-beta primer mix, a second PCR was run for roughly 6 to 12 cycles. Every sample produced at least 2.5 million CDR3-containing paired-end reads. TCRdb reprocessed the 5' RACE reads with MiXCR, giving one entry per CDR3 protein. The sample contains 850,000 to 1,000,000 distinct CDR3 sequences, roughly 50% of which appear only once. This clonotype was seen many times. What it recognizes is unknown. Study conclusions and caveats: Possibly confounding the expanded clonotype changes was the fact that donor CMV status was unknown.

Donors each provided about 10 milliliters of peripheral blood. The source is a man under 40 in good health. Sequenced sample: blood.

The CDR3 region has the DNA TGTGCCAGCAGTGACTTCAGTGGAGCAGATACGCAGTATTTT. It codes for CASSDFSGADTQYF. The chain uses TRBV25-1 and TRBJ2-3; D is undetermined. The germline V gene encodes CDR1 MGHDK and CDR2 SYGVNS. The CDR3 sequence is 14 residues long. V lost 3 bases to trimming and J lost 4 bases, with 11 bases between them. The full variable domain, its missing parts supplied by reference TRBV25-1 and TRBJ2-3, is EADIYQTPRYLVIGTGKKITLECSQTMGHDKMYWYQQDPGMELHLIHYSYGVNSTEKGDLSSESTVSRIRTEHFPLTLESARPSHTSQYLCASSDFSGADTQYFGPGTRLTVL.